This T cell receptor beta chain comes out of a study of beta chain features in type 1 diabetes. Per the germline V gene, CDR1 is SGHRS and CDR2 is YFSETQ. V shed 4 bases and J shed 1 base, with 11 bases lying between them. This CDR3 spans 15 amino acids. This clone was picked up a small number of times. Sequencing targeted expressed TCRB transcripts, as all isolated RNA had been reverse transcribed. Generated by immunoSEQ multiplex PCR, the TCRdb table keeps only in-frame clones and is missing some. The table shows under 950,000 clones, with 17% occurring only once. V gene TRBV5-1 combines with J gene TRBJ2-2; tentatively, D is TRBD1 (6 bases). The sequencing input was naive CD4+ T cells from blood. The sequence came from a woman between 18 and 30 years old in good health. CDR3: CASSGGLGNTGELFF. CDR3 nucleotides: TGCGCCAGCAGCGGGGGCCTCGGGAACACCGGGGAGCTGTTTTTT.